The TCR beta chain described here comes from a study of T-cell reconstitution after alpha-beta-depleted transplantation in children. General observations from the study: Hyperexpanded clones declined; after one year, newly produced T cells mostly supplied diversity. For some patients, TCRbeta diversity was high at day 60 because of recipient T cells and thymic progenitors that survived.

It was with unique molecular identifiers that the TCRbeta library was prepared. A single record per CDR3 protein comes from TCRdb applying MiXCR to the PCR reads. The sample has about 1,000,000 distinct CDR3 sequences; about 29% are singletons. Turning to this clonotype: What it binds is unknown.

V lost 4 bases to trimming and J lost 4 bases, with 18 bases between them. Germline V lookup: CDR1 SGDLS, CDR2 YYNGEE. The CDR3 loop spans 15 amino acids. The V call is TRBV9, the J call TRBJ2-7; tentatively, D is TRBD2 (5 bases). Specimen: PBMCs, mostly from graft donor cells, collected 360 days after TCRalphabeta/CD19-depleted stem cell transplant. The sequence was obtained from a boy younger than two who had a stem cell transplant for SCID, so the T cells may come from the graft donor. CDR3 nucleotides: TGTGCCAGCAGCCCTACTACTAGAACGGGTTACGAGCAGTACTTC. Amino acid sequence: CASSPTTRTGYEQYF.